This TCR beta chain derives from a study of sequential checkpoint blockade in melanoma. The CDR3 is 15 residues long. Looked up from germline, CDR1 is MDHEN and CDR2 is SYDVKM. The V end was cut by 7 bases, the J end by 2 bases, with 16 bases between. TCRdb's copy holds only in-frame clones and misses some; the assay was immunoSEQ multiplex PCR. This table holds about 27,000 clones, around 77% found once. Treatment described: randomized to nivolumab then ipilimumab (arm A) or the reverse (arm B). No patient had prior DNA-damaging chemotherapy. Live CD3+CD8+ CD19− CD56− cells were sorted from PBMCs. Within the sample, this clone is medium-sized.

This TCR was recovered from a human donor with melanoma. The input for sequencing was CD8+ T cells sorted from blood (inferred from file names), taken from a patient given nivolumab and ipilimumab in sequence. The genes are TRBV28 and TRBJ2-3, with D possibly matching TRBD2 (7 bases). CDR3 protein: CASNRGGGLTDTQYF. CDR3 DNA: TGTGCCAGCAACCGAGGGGGGGGGCTCACAGATACGCAGTATTTT.